This TCR beta chain was captured in a study of vaccination and CD4 T cells after COVID-19. Looking at the study overall: Four females and six males made up the convalescents, with two Hispanic. Overlapping spike peptides of SARS-CoV-2, HCoV-NL63, HCoV-OC43 and HCoV-229E stimulated the cells. Study-wide results and caveats: A nonsignificant median increase from around 20 to 38 SARS-CoV-2-reactive clonotypes was observed.

Sequencing of the DNA from cultured CD4+ T cells was carried out with the Oncomine TCR Beta short-read assay. TCRdb re-called the PCR reads through MiXCR, storing one row per CDR3 protein. The sample has over 4,500 distinct CDR3 sequences, 28% seen once. Treatment in this sample: roughly 10-day PBMC culture with coronavirus spike peptide pools or control peptides (ViraFEST assay). Samples of CD4+ T cells were obtained from the unexposed donor before the COVID-19 pandemic (2011-2018). Germline V lookup: CDR1 SGHRS, CDR2 YFSETQ. There are 15 residues in the CDR3. Comments on this clonotype: Its antigen is undetermined. A read error may produce the germline difference seen at one junction end.

This clonotype was obtained from a human donor in good health. The V and J genes are TRBV5-1 and TRBJ2-1; 9 bases are a match to TRBD1. Input material: CD4+ T cells from blood, cultured in vitro. The CDR3 loop reads CASSLLQGAYNEQFF. In DNA, the CDR3 is TGTGCCAGCAGCTTGTTACAGGGGGCGTACAATGAGCAGTTCTTC.